This TCR beta chain was sequenced for a study of T-cell reconstitution after alpha-beta-depleted transplantation in children. Study outcomes and limitations: Alpha-beta T cells present about two months after transplant were reported to originate from several hundred expanded graft clones. From surviving recipient T cells and thymic progenitors came the high day-60 TCRbeta diversity observed in some patients. Newly produced T cells mostly accounted for T-cell counts and diversity one year post-transplant.

A word on this clonotype: As yet, its antigen is unknown.

The TCRbeta library incorporated unique molecular identifiers. TCRdb fed the PCR reads into MiXCR, producing one record per CDR3 protein. This table holds fewer than 700,000 distinct CDR3 sequences, 13% found once. This CDR3 spans 15 amino acids. The V gene's germline CDR1 is KGHDR and CDR2 SFDVKD. The V end lost 4 bases, the J end lost 2 bases, and 11 bases lay between the germline ends. The chain has TRBV24-1 and TRBJ2-1; D is possibly TRBD2 (5 bases). Sequenced here: PBMCs, mostly from graft donor cells, sampled 360 days after TCRalphabeta/CD19-depleted stem cell transplant. The TCR comes from a male patient younger than 18 who had a stem cell transplant for acute myeloid leukemia, so the T cells may come from the graft donor. The CDR3 coding sequence is TGTGCCACCAGTGACCTCCGGGAAGCCTACAATGAGCAGTTCTTC. This sequence encodes CATSDLREAYNEQFF.